Each of the 4 T cell receptor beta chains below was sequenced from the same sample in a study of CD8 T cells in Susac syndrome. The RNA input was 0.5 to 1 ug, and it was reverse transcribed with random hexamers. One entry per CDR3 protein, called by TCRdb with MiXCR from the immunoSEQ multiplex PCR reads. The table records over 100,000 distinct CDR3 sequences, about 90% of them present only once. Input material: CD4+ T cells from PBMCs. Source of these receptors: a human donor in good health.

V is TRBV14 and J is TRBJ1-2; 7 bases line up with TRBD1. V lost 1 base and J lost 1; bases outside the gene matches: 9. This CDR3 is built from 17 residues. CDR1 SGHDN and CDR2 FVKESK come from the germline V gene. Here the CDR3 DNA reads TGTGCCAGCAGCCAAGGAGGCTGGCAGGGGGATAACTATGGCTACACCTTC. Translation gives CASSQGGWQGDNYGYTF.

The chain recombines TRBV28 with TRBJ1-5, with D perhaps matching TRBD1 (5 bases). CDR1 is MDHEN, CDR2 SYDVKM, per germline. The CDR3 totals 14 residues. Between the trimmed V and J ends, which lost 3 bases and 4 bases, there was a span of 10 bases. CDR3 nucleotide sequence: TGTGCCAGCAGTTTCCTCGGGGGGAATCAGCCCCAGCATTTT. The encoded protein is CASSFLGGNQPQHF.

The chain employs TRBV19 and TRBJ1-5; the match to TRBD1 covers 9 bases. Trimming took 8 bases from V and 3 from J; bases not matched to a gene: 8. The germline gives CDR1 LNHDA, CDR2 SQIVND (reference sequence). This CDR3 spans 15 amino acids. This chain's CDR3 is CASSYRGPDNQPQHF. The CDR3 DNA sequence: TGTGCCAGTTCCTACAGGGGGCCTGACAATCAGCCCCAGCATTTT.

V usage is TRBV29-1 and J usage is TRBJ1-2; the match to TRBD1 covers 7 bases. The CDR3 extends over 14 amino acids. The V gene end was trimmed by 6 bases and the J gene end by 6 bases; junction bases not matched to a gene: 13. The V gene's germline CDR1 is SQVTM and CDR2 ANQGSEA. The CDR3 sequence is CSVDTGVVEDGYTF. DNA of the CDR3: TGCAGCGTCGACACAGGGGTAGTTGAGGATGGCTACACCTTC.